A single sample gave rise to the 23 T cell receptor beta chains below, sequenced in a study of T-cell reconstitution after alpha-beta-depleted transplantation in children. Molecular barcoding with unique molecular identifiers was used for the TCRbeta library. TCRdb called the PCR reads again in MiXCR, with one record for every CDR3 protein. This sample has approximately 350,000 distinct CDR3 sequences, with about 16% found just once. The material was PBMCs, mostly from graft donor cells, obtained 360 days after TCRalphabeta/CD19-depleted stem cell transplant. Receptor source: a male patient between 2 and 10 years old who had a stem cell transplant for acute lymphoblastic leukemia, so the T cells may come from the graft donor.

This chain joins TRBV30 and TRBJ2-3; tentative D call: TRBD2 (5 bases). This CDR3 has 13 amino acids. Germline V CDR1 and CDR2: GTSNPN, SVGIG (reference sequence). V was shortened by 3 bases and J by 4 bases, with 11 bases between the two germline ends. The CDR3 bases are TGTGCCTGGAGGGTCGGGGTGTCAGATACGCAGTATTTT. It codes for CAWRVGVSDTQYF. The whole variable domain, remainder taken from reference TRBV30 and TRBJ2-3, is SQTIHQWPATLVQPVGSPLSLECTVEGTSNPNLYWYRQAAGRGLQLLFYSVGIGQISSEVPQNLSASRPQDRQFILSSKKLLLSDSGFYLCAWRVGVSDTQYFGPGTRLTVL.

The chain recombines TRBV5-1 with TRBJ2-4, with TRBD1 matching over 8 bases. Germline trimming cut 4 bases from V and 8 bases from J; bases unmatched to any gene: 5. The V gene's germline CDR1 is SGHRS and CDR2 YFSETQ. The CDR3 contains 13 residues. The CDR3 spells CASSTDRGDIQYF. The CDR3 DNA reads TGCGCCAGCAGCACCGACAGGGGAGACATTCAGTACTTC.

CDR3 nucleotides: TGCAGTGCTAGGCCATGGGGTTCCTATTCACCCCTCCACTTT. Encoded protein: CSARPWGSYSPLHF. The V gene is TRBV20-1, the J gene TRBJ1-6, with no clear D. This CDR3 spans 14 amino acids. CDR1 and CDR2 (germline): DFQATT, SNEGSKA (reference sequence). V shed 3 bases and J shed 8 bases, with 14 bases lying between them.

This chain joins TRBV7-9 and TRBJ2-1, with 9 bases aligning to TRBD2. Unmatched junction bases numbered 9, after V lost 6 bases and J lost 6 bases. This CDR3 is built from 15 residues. CDR1 and CDR2 from the germline V gene are SEHNR and FQNEAQ (reference sequence). Written as DNA, the CDR3 is TGTGCCAGCAGACGAGGGACTAGCCTCGCCAATGAGCAGTTCTTC. The encoded protein is CASRRGTSLANEQFF.

This sequence joins TRBV5-1 and TRBJ2-7; the match to TRBD2 covers 7 bases. J lost 3 bases, V lost 3 bases, and 6 bases had no gene match. This CDR3 is 14 amino acids long. Germline lookup yields CDR1 SGHRS and CDR2 YFSETQ. CDR3 sequence reads: CASSYRGGDYEQYF. CDR3 nucleotides: TGCGCCAGCAGCTACCGGGGAGGGGACTACGAGCAGTACTTC. The entire variable domain, with the rest obtained from reference TRBV5-1 and TRBJ2-7, is as follows: KAGVTQTPRYLIKTRGQQVTLSCSPISGHRSVSWYQQTPGQGLQFLFEYFSETQRNKGNFPGRFSGRQFSNSRSEMNVSTLELGDSALYLCASSYRGGDYEQYFGPGTRLTVT.

This clonotype was recorded many times. The rearrangement uses TRBV7-8 and TRBJ2-7, with D possibly matching TRBD1 (5 bases). V was cut by 4 bases and J by 4 bases, with 11 bases left in between. The CDR3 runs 13 residues. Looked up from germline, CDR1 is SGHVS and CDR2 is FQNEAQ. The CDR3 DNA reads as TGTGCCAGCAGCTCCAGGACATTTTACGAGCAGTACTTC. This gives the protein CASSSRTFYEQYF.

Many counts were recorded for this clonotype. The CDR3 loop reads CASSQALSGANVLTF. The CDR3 DNA reads TGCGCCAGCAGCCAAGCCCTGTCTGGGGCCAACGTCCTGACTTTC. This sequence joins TRBV4-3 and TRBJ2-6, with D hard to call. Trimming cost V 1 base and J 1 base, with 5 bases left between them. Germline V CDR1 and CDR2: LGHNA, YSLEER. The CDR3 extends over 15 amino acids.

This clonotype has a count of ten or more. The chain is built from TRBV20-1 and TRBJ1-2; D is unclear. This CDR3 has 13 amino acids. The V gene's germline CDR1 is DFQATT and CDR2 SNEGSKA (reference sequence). V dropped 4 bases and J dropped 0 bases, with 9 bases sitting between them. The chain's CDR3 is CSATTGPNYGYTF. In nucleotides, the CDR3 is TGCAGTGCTACCACCGGCCCTAACTATGGCTACACCTTC.

This clonotype has only a few counts. The rearrangement links TRBV15 to TRBJ2-7; maybe TRBD2 (6 bases). The CDR3 runs to 13 residues. CDR1 is LNHNV, CDR2 YYDKDF, per germline (reference sequence). V was pared by 5 bases and J by 4 bases, with 12 bases between. The CDR3: CATSPPTSYEQYF. In DNA, the CDR3 is TGTGCCACCAGCCCCCCGACTAGTTACGAGCAGTACTTC.

DNA for the CDR3: TGTGCCATCGGGAGTGCCGTTCAGCCCCAGCATTTT. Encoded protein: CAIGSAVQPQHF. J is TRBJ1-5 and V is TRBV10-3, with no clear D. The germline gives CDR1 ENHRY, CDR2 SYGVKD. This CDR3 is 12 amino acids long. Trimming took off 8 bases at V and 6 bases at J, with 11 bases between the two ends.

This clonotype has more than one count but fewer than ten. The V gene is TRBV9, the J gene TRBJ2-1; D is uncertain. Germline CDR1 is SGDLS and CDR2 is YYNGEE. Deletions cut 4 bases from V and 5 bases from J, with 16 bases between. The CDR3 spans 15 residues. The CDR3 protein is CASSKSVGRDNEQFF. In DNA, the CDR3 is TGTGCCAGCAGCAAATCGGTAGGCAGAGACAATGAGCAGTTCTTC.

This clonotype was seen many times. CDR3 nucleotide sequence: TGTGCCACCGCGGGAGCCCAGGAGACCCAGTACTTC. It translates to CATAGAQETQYF. The J gene is TRBJ2-5, the V gene TRBV15; TRBD2 aligns across 7 bases. This CDR3 contains 12 residues. Germline CDR1 LNHNV, CDR2 YYDKDF (reference sequence). The V segment lost 8 bases and the J segment 5 bases; nucleotides outside the gene matches: 5. Full variable domain (rest looked up from reference TRBV15 and TRBJ2-5): DAMVIQNPRYQVTQFGKPVTLSCSQTLNHNVMYWYQQKSSQAPKLLFHYYDKDFNNEADTPDNFQSRRPNTSFCFLDIRSPGLGDTAMYLCATAGAQETQYFGPGTRLLVL.

This clonotype has only a few counts. The rearrangement links TRBV5-1 to TRBJ1-1, with 9 bases aligning to TRBD1. The CDR3 is 16 amino acids. The V and J ends lost 4 bases and 2 bases, in that order; junction bases with no gene match: 9. Germline loops: CDR1 SGHRS, CDR2 YFSETQ. For the CDR3, the DNA is TGCGCCAGCAGCCGTGATGAGGGACAGGGAAACACTGAAGCTTTCTTT. Encoded protein: CASSRDEGQGNTEAFF.

This chain links TRBV15 with TRBJ2-2; possibly TRBD1 for D (7 bases). CDR3 size: 15 residues. Between the trimmed V and J ends, which lost 0 bases and 4 bases, there was a span of 9 bases. Germline assignment: CDR1 LNHNV and CDR2 YYDKDF (reference sequence). The CDR3 sequence is CATSRDRGATGELFF. The CDR3 nucleotides are TGTGCCACCAGCAGAGACAGGGGGGCCACCGGGGAGCTGTTTTTT.

This clonotype was seen only a few times. This sequence joins TRBV6-1 and TRBJ1-1, with a possible D match to TRBD1 (5 bases). Trimming removed 8 bases at V and 2 bases at J, with 15 bases between. The CDR3 is made up of 14 amino acids. The germline V gene encodes CDR1 MNHNS and CDR2 SASEGT. Here the CDR3 reads CASGGFGLNTEAFF. The CDR3, as DNA: TGTGCCAGCGGGGGGTTTGGGCTCAACACTGAAGCTTTCTTT.

There are a few counts of this clonotype. The V gene is TRBV7-2, the J gene TRBJ2-7, with TRBD2 as a possible D gene (5 bases). This CDR3 has 12 residues. Germline CDR1 is SGHTA and CDR2 is FQGNSA. Trimming stripped 5 bases from V and 1 base from J, with 6 bases between. CDR3 residues: CASSRESYEQYF. The DNA of the CDR3 is TGTGCCAGCAGCAGGGAGTCCTACGAGCAGTACTTC.

In this sample, this clonotype turned up a few times. This chain connects TRBV4-2 to TRBJ2-1; 13 bases line up with TRBD2. The trim removed 0 bases at V and 8 bases at J, leaving 4 bases unmatched. Germline CDR1 and CDR2: LGHNA and YNFKEQ. CDR3 length: 16 residues. DNA for the CDR3: TGTGCCAGCAGCCAAGATAGACTAGCGGGAGGTTATGAGCAGTTCTTC. Residues: CASSQDRLAGGYEQFF.

This clonotype has more than one count but fewer than ten. This chain uses TRBV28 with TRBJ1-5; D gene uncertain. Per the germline V gene, CDR1 is MDHEN and CDR2 is SYDVKM. CDR3 length equals 12 residues. The ends were cut back, 5 bases at V and 6 bases at J, with 8 bases in the middle. The CDR3 sequence: CASSTWVQPQHF. CDR3 coding DNA: TGTGCCAGCAGTACCTGGGTTCAGCCCCAGCATTTT.

The rearrangement uses TRBV20-1 and TRBJ2-7; tentative D call: TRBD2 (7 bases). Germline CDR1 is DFQATT and CDR2 is SNEGSKA (reference sequence). This CDR3 is 14 amino acids long. Trimming stripped 2 bases from V and 4 bases from J, with 15 bases between. CDR3 nucleotides: TGCAGTGCTAGAAGGGGGGGTTCGAGATACGAGCAGTACTTC. This sequence encodes CSARRGGSRYEQYF.

The chain has TRBV20-1 and TRBJ2-7; 7 bases are shared with TRBD2. The V segment lost 0 bases and the J segment 2 bases; nucleotides outside the gene matches: 7. The CDR3 contains 15 residues. Germline assignment: CDR1 DFQATT and CDR2 SNEGSKA (reference sequence). The CDR3 loop reads CSAREPRTSPYEQYF. CDR3 nucleotides: TGCAGTGCTAGAGAGCCGAGGACTAGTCCCTACGAGCAGTACTTC.

The table lists this clonotype with many counts. This chain links TRBV15 with TRBJ1-2, with 8 bases aligning to TRBD1. Germline CDR1 and CDR2: LNHNV and YYDKDF (reference sequence). The CDR3 sequence is 15 residues long. The ends lost 0 bases at V and 4 bases at J; junction bases unmatched: 4. The CDR3 reads CATSRDSGQGYGYTF. DNA of the CDR3: TGTGCCACCAGCAGAGATTCCGGACAGGGCTATGGCTACACCTTC.

The chain couples TRBV10-3 to TRBJ1-1; no clear D gene. CDR3 length: 15 amino acids. Trimming removed 2 bases from V and 1 base from J, with 11 bases in between. Germline V gives CDR1 ENHRY, CDR2 SYGVKD. CDR3 loop: CAISEDNTRNTEAFF. CDR3 bases: TGTGCCATCAGTGAGGATAACACCAGGAACACTGAAGCTTTCTTT.

This chain's CDR3 is CASSLGGGEDTQYF. DNA of the CDR3: TGTGCCAGCAGCTTAGGGGGAGGGGAGGATACGCAGTATTTT. This rearrangement joins TRBV7-6 to TRBJ2-3, with 7 bases aligning to TRBD2. The CDR3 totals 14 residues. J was trimmed by 6 bases and V by 1 base; bases with no gene match: 4. Germline V gene lookup returns CDR1 SGHVS and CDR2 FNYEAQ. Together with reference TRBV7-6 and TRBJ2-3, the CDR3 gives the full variable domain: GAGVSQSPRYKVTKRGQDVALRCDPISGHVSLYWYRQALGQGPEFLTYFNYEAQQDKSGLPNDRFSAERPEGSISTLTIQRTEQRDSAMYRCASSLGGGEDTQYFGPGTRLTVL.